The 6 T cell receptor beta chains below come from one sample, sequenced in a study of metastatic and nonmetastatic thyroid tumors. All patients were untreated before thyroid surgery. TCRdb re-clonotyped the PCR reads via MiXCR. The repertoire holds 30,000 to 35,000 clones, with around 30% as singletons. Sample: blood. The receptors shown here come from a female donor with papillary thyroid cancer or a benign thyroid nodule (not recorded which). Some clones in this sample may be carry-over from other donors' samples.

This clone was observed many times. With a much larger clone just one base away, this may be a read error. The V call is TRBV27, the J call TRBJ1-3; unclear D gene. The V gene's germline CDR1 is MNHEY and CDR2 SMNVEV (reference sequence). The CDR3 totals 16 residues. CDR3 DNA sequence: TGTGCCAGCAGACCCGATGGAAGATACTCTAGAAACACCATATATTTT. Translated, it gives CASRPDGRYSRNTIYF.

This clone was counted ten times or more. The V call is TRBV28, the J call TRBJ1-5; D ambiguous. From germline, CDR1 is MDHEN and CDR2 SYDVKM. The CDR3 spans 12 residues. Trimming stripped 6 bases from V and 0 bases from J, with 3 bases between. For the CDR3, the DNA is TGTGCCAGCAGGAATAGCAATCAGCCCCAGCATTTT. Amino acid sequence: CASRNSNQPQHF.

This clone has a count of ten or more. The chain links TRBV29-1 to TRBJ2-1; 8 nucleotides align to TRBD2. The V gene end was trimmed by 6 bases and the J gene end by 0 bases; junction bases not matched to a gene: 4. This CDR3 region has 14 residues. The germline gives CDR1 SQVTM, CDR2 ANQGSEA. The CDR3 nucleotides read TGCAGCGTCCCAAGCGGGAGCTCCTACAATGAGCAGTTCTTC. Protein sequence: CSVPSGSSYNEQFF.

The chain is built from TRBV11-2 and TRBJ2-1, with 10 bases matching TRBD2. The length of the CDR3 is 15 residues. V shed 5 bases, J shed 7 bases, and the junction held 8 bases outside the gene matches. Germline CDR1 SGHAT, CDR2 FQNNGV. The CDR3 sequence is CASSGITSGINEQFF. The CDR3 coding sequence is TGTGCCAGCAGCGGAATAACTAGCGGGATAAATGAGCAGTTCTTC.

There are many counts of this clone. A much larger clone differs from this one at a single base, so this may be a read error. V gene TRBV7-2 combines with J gene TRBJ2-7; weak D call: TRBD2 (6 bases). Trimming cost V 0 bases and J 4 bases, with 13 bases left between them. The CDR3 is 15 amino acids. Germline CDR1 and CDR2: SGHTA and FQGNSA. CDR3 amino acids: CASSLAPGSTYEQYF. DNA for the CDR3: TGTGCCAGCAGCTTAGCGCCCGGGAGCACTTACGAGCAGTACTTC.

The rearrangement joins TRBV28 to TRBJ2-5; D not certain. Germline CDR1 MDHEN, CDR2 SYDVKM. The CDR3 consists of 13 residues. The CDR3 sequence is CACLTQMEETQYF. CDR3 bases: TGTGCGTGCCTGACACAAATGGAGGAGACCCAGTACTTC. The full variable domain, with the rest looked up from reference TRBV28 and TRBJ2-5, is DVKVTQSSRYLVKRTGEKVFLECVQDMDHENMFWYRQDPGLGLRLIYFSYDVKMKEKGDIPEGYSVSREKKERFSLILESASTNQTSMYLCACLTQMEETQYFGPGTRLLVL.